Given below is one TCR beta chain in context. It lacks a known antigen. Base qualities are missing; no much larger clone stands one base away. Measured from the cysteine to the phenylalanine, the CDR3 is 15 residues long. This entry keeps only the CDR3 DNA: 45 bases, framed from base 1. The junction shows trimming of 5 bases on V and 2 bases on J, plus 13 bases between the germline ends. From the germline V gene, CDR1 is MDHEN and CDR2 is SYDVKM. The sample is drawn from a study of T cell clonotyping in hematopoietic cell transplantation (dated by TCRdb to 2020 to 2022). With regard to the full study: Pretransplant samples from recipients were collected after cytoreduction. In the study, approximately 140 blood samples were gathered from a few dozen consecutive transplant recipients and their related donors. Recruitment of patients was conducted between late 2015 and January 2017, and follow-up was continued until late 2020 or death.

In the paper's terms, the time point label means: recipient sample about 28 days before transplant, after cytoreduction. Blood from recipients was drawn about 28 days before transplant and again at days 30, 100 and 180 after transplant. Nuclei Lysis Solution was used to extract genomic DNA from fresh or cryopreserved unfractionated peripheral blood mononuclear cells. The investigation overall reported the following: Overlap with donor repertoires was found for only a small fraction of recipient repertoires, with over 95% found to appear de novo at the given depth. Inverse Simpson Index values from donors and from recipients before transplant predicted broader TCR repertoire diversity after transplant. Sample size was limited, and cells were not sorted, so CD4 and CD8 repertoire contributions could not be separated. After transplant, TCR diversity in recipients dropped, and pathologically expanded clonotypes climbed progressively between day 30 and day 180.

TCR beta CDR3 regions were amplified from genomic DNA with the immunoSEQ assay, a bias-controlled multiplex PCR using V- and J-specific primers. A second PCR step added a proprietary barcode and Illumina adapter sequences to the CDR3 amplicons. An Illumina MiSeq instrument was used for sequencing of the CDR3 libraries. The authors' analysis ran thus. immunoSEQ Analyzer 3.0 was used for export and quality control, with R Bioconductor and Immunarch used for downstream analyses. Only productive rearrangements in the normalized downsampled data set were used to calculate repertoire metrics. Clonotypes larger than 5 templates in the normalized cohort were defined as pathologically expanded. The Inverse Simpson Index served as the measure of repertoire diversity. CMV-specificity analyses were carried out on the non-normalized data set to capture all clonotypes. TCRdb took this table from immuneACCESS and kept in-frame rearrangements with V and J called. Such tables lack part of the clones; where checked against another copy, unresolved V genes explain under half of the gap, and the rest is unexplained. V and J calls and clone size are as listed in that table; D and trimming were resolved from the DNA. This sample has approximately 27,000 clones in its table, and under 95% of those were observed once. The ten largest clones take up about 2.3% of the sample.

This TCR derives from a man in his forties or fifties with acute myeloid leukemia. Some clones in this sample may be carry-over from other donors' samples. The sequence links TRBV28 to TRBJ1-3; TRBD1 might be the D gene, on 5 matching bases. Here the sequenced sample was peripheral blood mononuclear cells, taken before stem cell transplant. The CDR3 in this case is CASSRRGDPGNTIYF. The DNA is TGTGCCAGCAGTAGGAGGGGCGATCCTGGAAACACCATATATTTT.